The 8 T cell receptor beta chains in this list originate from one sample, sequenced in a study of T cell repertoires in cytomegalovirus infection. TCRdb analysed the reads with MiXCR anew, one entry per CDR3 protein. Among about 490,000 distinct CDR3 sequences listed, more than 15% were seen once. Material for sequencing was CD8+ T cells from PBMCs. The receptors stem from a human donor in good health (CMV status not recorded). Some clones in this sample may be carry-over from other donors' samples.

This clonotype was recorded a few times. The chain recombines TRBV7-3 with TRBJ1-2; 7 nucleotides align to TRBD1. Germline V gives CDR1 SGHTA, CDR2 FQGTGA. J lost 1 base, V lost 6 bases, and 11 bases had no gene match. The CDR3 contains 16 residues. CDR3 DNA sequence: TGTGCCAGCAGTCAGGAGGGGGCTCCTATTAACTATGGCTACACCTTC. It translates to CASSQEGAPINYGYTF.

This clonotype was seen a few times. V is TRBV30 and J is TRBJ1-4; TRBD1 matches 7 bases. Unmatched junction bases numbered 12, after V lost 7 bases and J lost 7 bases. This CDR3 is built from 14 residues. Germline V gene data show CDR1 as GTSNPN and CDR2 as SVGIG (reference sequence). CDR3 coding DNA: TGTGCCTCTAACTCCGGGACAGTGGGTGAAAAACTGTTTTTT. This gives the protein CASNSGTVGEKLFF.

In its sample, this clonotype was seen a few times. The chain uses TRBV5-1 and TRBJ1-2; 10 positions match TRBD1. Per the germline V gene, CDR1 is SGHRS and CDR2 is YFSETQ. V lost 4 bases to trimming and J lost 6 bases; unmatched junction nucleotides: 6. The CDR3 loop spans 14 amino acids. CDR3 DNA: TGCGCCAGCAGCACCTGGGACAGGGGAGATGGCTACACCTTC. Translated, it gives CASSTWDRGDGYTF. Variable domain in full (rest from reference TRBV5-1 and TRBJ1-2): KAGVTQTPRYLIKTRGQQVTLSCSPISGHRSVSWYQQTPGQGLQFLFEYFSETQRNKGNFPGRFSGRQFSNSRSEMNVSTLELGDSALYLCASSTWDRGDGYTFGSGTRLTVV.

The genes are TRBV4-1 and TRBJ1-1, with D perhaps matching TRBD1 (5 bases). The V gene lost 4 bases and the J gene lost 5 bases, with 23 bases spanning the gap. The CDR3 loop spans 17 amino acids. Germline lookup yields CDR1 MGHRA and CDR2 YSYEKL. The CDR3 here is CASSLQGYWNEGTEAFF. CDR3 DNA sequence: TGCGCCAGCAGCCTTCAGGGATACTGGAATGAGGGGACTGAAGCTTTCTTT.

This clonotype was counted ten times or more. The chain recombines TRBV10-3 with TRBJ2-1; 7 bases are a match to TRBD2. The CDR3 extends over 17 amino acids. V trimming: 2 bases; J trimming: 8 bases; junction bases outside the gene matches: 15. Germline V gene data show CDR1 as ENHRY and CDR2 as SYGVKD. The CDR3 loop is CAISETAGDGDSDEQFF. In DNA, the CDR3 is TGTGCCATCAGTGAGACTGCGGGAGACGGTGACTCAGATGAGCAGTTCTTC.

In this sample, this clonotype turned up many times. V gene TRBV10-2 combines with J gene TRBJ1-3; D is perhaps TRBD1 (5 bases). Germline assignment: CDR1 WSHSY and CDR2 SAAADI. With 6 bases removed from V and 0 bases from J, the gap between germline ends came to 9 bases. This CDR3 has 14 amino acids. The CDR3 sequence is CASRGLLSGNTIYF. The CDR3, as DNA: TGCGCCAGCAGGGGACTGCTCTCTGGAAACACCATATATTTT.

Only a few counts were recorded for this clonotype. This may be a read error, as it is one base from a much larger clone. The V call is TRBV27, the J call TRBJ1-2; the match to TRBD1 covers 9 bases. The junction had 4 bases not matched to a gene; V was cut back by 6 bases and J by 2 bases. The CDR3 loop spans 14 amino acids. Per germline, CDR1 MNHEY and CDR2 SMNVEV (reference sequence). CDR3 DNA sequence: TGTGCCAGCAGAGCCGGGACAGGGAACTATGGCTACACCTTC. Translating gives CASRAGTGNYGYTF.

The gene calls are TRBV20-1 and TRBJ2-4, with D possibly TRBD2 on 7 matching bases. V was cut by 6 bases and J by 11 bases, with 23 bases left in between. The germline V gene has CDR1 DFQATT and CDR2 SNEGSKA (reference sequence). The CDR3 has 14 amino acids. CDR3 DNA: TGCAGTGCGCCCCCGGAGGGGGGGGGTACGCTTCAGTACTTC. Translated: CSAPPEGGGTLQYF.